The rows below give T cell receptor beta chains drawn from one sample of a study of cytomegalovirus exposure and HLA in healthy donors. The table came from immunoSEQ multiplex PCR; TCRdb's copy has only in-frame clones and leaves some out. The data contain more than 95,000 clones, about 88% of them singletons. The sample comprised PBMCs. These receptors originate from a woman between 18 and 29 years old in good health and CMV-seropositive. CDR3s include the opening cysteine and the closing phenylalanine or tryptophan. The order of the fields is D gene, V gene, J gene, clone size, CDR3 protein, CDR3 DNA. D genes are given only for firm matches. Part of the rows lack a size; the others show once, few, many or a class for expanded clones.

>-|TRBV19|TRBJ2-2|-
CASRRDNTGELFF
TGTGCCAGTAGACGGGATAACACCGGGGAGCTGTTTTTT
>TRBD1|TRBV19|TRBJ1-2|once
CASSTQDRGPGYTF
TGTGCCAGTAGTACGCAGGACAGGGGGCCTGGCTACACCTTC
>-|TRBV18|TRBJ1-4|-
CASSPSDSREKLFF
TGTGCCAGCTCACCAAGCGACAGTCGGGAAAAACTGTTTTTT
>TRBD1|TRBV7-6|TRBJ2-2|once
CASSSLGQDTGELFF
TGTGCCAGCAGCTCCCTCGGACAGGACACCGGGGAGCTGTTTTTT
>TRBD2|TRBV7-2|TRBJ2-1|-
CASSFTSGTYNEQFF
TGTGCCAGCAGCTTCACTAGCGGGACCTACAATGAGCAGTTCTTC
>-|TRBV11-2|TRBJ2-5|once
CASSLGTGSGRETQYF
TGTGCCAGCAGCTTAGGTACAGGGTCGGGACGTGAGACCCAGTACTTC
>-|TRBV27|TRBJ2-7|few
CASSLSGGSGSPNEQYF
TGTGCCAGCAGTTTGTCAGGGGGGTCTGGCTCCCCCAACGAGCAGTACTTC
>-|TRBV5-1|TRBJ1-6|-
CASSLEWDTNSPLHF
TGCGCCAGCAGCTTGGAGTGGGACACTAATTCACCCCTCCACTTT
>TRBD1|TRBV19|TRBJ1-3|-
CASSPRDRPPSGNTIYF
TGTGCCAGTAGTCCACGGGACAGGCCACCCTCTGGAAACACCATATATTTT
>TRBD1|TRBV7-2|TRBJ1-5|few
CASSSQGISNQPQHF
TGTGCCAGCAGCTCACAGGGGATTAGCAATCAGCCCCAGCATTTT
>TRBD1|TRBV5-6|TRBJ2-5|-
CASSKDRGRRETQYF
TGTGCCAGCAGCAAAGACAGGGGAAGGCGAGAGACCCAGTACTTC
>TRBD2|TRBV11-2|TRBJ2-2|-
CASSLDRGEETGELFF
TGTGCCAGCAGCTTAGATCGGGGGGAGGAAACCGGGGAGCTGTTTTTT
>-|TRBV29-1|TRBJ1-1|-
CSVLSLGARNTEAFF
TGCAGCGTCCTAAGTTTGGGGGCGCGAAACACTGAAGCTTTCTTT
>TRBD1|TRBV6-6|TRBJ1-5|-
CASKTGGTNSNQPQHF
TGTGCCAGCAAGACAGGGGGAACGAATAGCAATCAGCCCCAGCATTTT
>-|TRBV28|TRBJ2-7|-
CASDSSSEQYF
TGTGCCAGCGACAGTTCCAGCGAGCAGTACTTC
>-|TRBV11-2|TRBJ2-2|-
CASSWGAEANTGELFF
TGTGCCAGCAGCTGGGGAGCGGAGGCGAACACCGGGGAGCTGTTTTTT
>-|TRBV6-1|TRBJ2-3|-
CASKDSADTQYF
TGTGCCAGCAAGGACTCAGCGGATACGCAGTATTTT
>TRBD2|TRBV11-3|TRBJ2-1|-
CASSSGTSGSQNFNEQFF
TGTGCCAGCAGCTCCGGGACTAGCGGGAGTCAAAACTTCAATGAGCAGTTCTTC